This TCR beta chain was profiled in a study of blood T cell repertoires in COVID-19. Study-wide background: Italy, Spain and the United States were the sources of the convalescent and acute COVID-19 samples.

The CDR3 consists of 13 residues. The germline V and J ends were trimmed by 2 bases and 4 bases, with 7 bases remaining between them. Germline V gene data show CDR1 as MNHEY and CDR2 as SVGEGT. The assay was immunoSEQ multiplex PCR, and TCRdb's table has in-frame clones only and misses some. The sample has some 150,000 clones, around 83% seen once. Material: peripheral blood. The sequence derives from a man aged 35 to 55 with acute or convalescent COVID-19. The chain employs TRBV6-2 or TRBV6-3 and TRBJ2-3; D is undetermined. CDR3 region: CASSYVASDTQYF. CDR3 DNA sequence: TGTGCCAGCAGTTACGTTGCGTCAGATACGCAGTATTTT.